This paragraph covers one TCR beta chain sequence. Its target antigen remains unknown. No much larger clone exists at a distance of one base, and base qualities are not known. The sample belongs to a study of cytomegalovirus exposure and HLA in healthy donors (dated by TCRdb to about 2017). Concerning the study at large: According to an earlier analysis of a few hundred of the donors, some 170 million T cells yielded over 100 million unique TCR beta sequences and less than 300 Gb of sequence data. The study combined high-throughput TCR immunosequencing, statistical association of individual TCRs with disease status, and machine learning to predict cytomegalovirus infection status. A separate validation cohort of more than 100 different subjects was used in addition to the approximately 700-subject first cohort. Typing coverage varied by locus: roughly 629-630 donors for A, B, C, DRB1 and DQB1; more than 500 for DQA1; some 610 for DPA1; around 450 for DPB1. An early release covering about 600 HLA-typed donors comprised about 290 gigabases of sequencing data and around 80 million unique TCR sequences. Among about 410 genotyped donors of the cohort, an average of around 220,000 unique TCR beta nucleotide sequences was sequenced per donor, of which roughly 17% were non-productive. In a later genetic analysis, genome-wide SNP genotypes for 398 of the 666 donors were used, and that subset was treated as a discovery cohort. Because of strong linkage in the cohort, a handful of DR-DQ haplotypes were treated as single units for association and clustering. The study profiled the T cell repertoires of around 700 subjects by immunosequencing and related them to cytomegalovirus serostatus. Of the approximately 400 genotyped donors, approximately 80% fell in the genetic ancestry cluster associated with self-reported Caucasian donors. Donor age, sex, ethnicity and CMV serostatus were compiled together with the repertoire data. To decide whether each TCR beta V gene segment behaved as functional or pseudogenic, an earlier analysis of approximately 590 of the donors relied on high-throughput TCR beta sequencing. A later analysis re-examined previously published TCR beta repertoires from just over 650 donors and added high-resolution HLA genotyping to investigate patterns of TCR occurrence. In the later analysis, no new phenotypic data were used to find candidate immune exposures; instead, reliance was placed on TCR beta sequences and their occurrence across donors. Every discovery cohort repertoire had been produced on one sequencing platform. Both class I and class II loci were covered by HLA typing, at four-digit resolution. The study was designed to test whether signatures of past pathogen exposure could be identified by cataloging public T cell receptors.

The full study reports these points: A later analysis found that TCR association rates varied across HLA loci, with DRB1 alleles showing the most associated TCRs and HLA-C alleles the fewest. Only TCR beta chains were sequenced in this cohort, and the absence of alpha or paired-chain data limited detectable features. A later analysis found that HLA-associated TCR beta chains were more clonally expanded and had lower generation probabilities than equally common non-associated chains. A few of the identified cytomegalovirus-associated TCR beta chains were confirmed in vitro to be specific for cytomegalovirus antigens. A further reported finding was that TCR beta sequences accurately predicted the HLA-A and HLA-B alleles for most subjects in the first cohort. Most TCR sequences were observed very rarely across donors, whereas some public TCRs were present in many individuals. In an earlier analysis of more than 500 of the donors, most TCR beta V segments appeared in productive rearrangements about 90% or about 30% of the time, broadly matching IMGT annotations. A group of highly shared sequence variants was considered likely to be a technical artifact of the sequencing pipeline. Immune exposure information for the cohort was limited to CMV serostatus. When HLA alleles, especially DR and DQ, strongly co-occurred, attributing TCR associations to individual alleles was difficult. Specific HLA alleles were associated with 15,000 to 20,000 TCR beta sequences at a false discovery rate of 0.05 in a later analysis. Presence/absence analyses assumed roughly uniform sequencing depth across donors, an assumption that may not hold. Correlated functional status among segregating V segments might reflect linkage disequilibrium, but an unknown experimental factor could not be ruled out. Because some donors lacked HLA typing at each locus, the association tests relied only on the typed subset. Compared with the 666-donor mean, donors in an Asian-associated ancestry cluster had fewer N-insertions in productive TCRs, according to a later genetic analysis. Because the 87-base-pair reads could not distinguish some IMGT-functional V segments, including TRBV6-2 and TRBV6-3, those segments were excluded. Several of the top co-occurrence clusters appeared to be linked to parvovirus B19, influenza, CMV and Epstein-Barr virus, according to a later analysis. The earlier analysis of some 540 of the donors excluded about 16 rarely observed V segments, including chromosome 9 orphons, because counts were too low. In a later analysis, most CMV-associated TCR beta chains were found to appear HLA-restricted, with HLA associations seemingly driven largely by CMV exposure. The classifier was reported to diagnose cytomegalovirus status with high specificity and sensitivity in both the original and validation cohorts. In a later genetic analysis, a missense DCLRE1C variant was associated with V-gene and J-gene trimming of TCR beta chains, and the association was replicated in an independent cohort. It was suggested by the authors that the approach could potentially be generalized to other disease states and immunological phenotypes. A total of roughly 160 TCR beta chains were listed by the study as associated with cytomegalovirus.

The library was generated by the immunoSEQ multiplex PCR assay. The multiplex PCR relied on a mix of 60 forward primers for TCR Vbeta segments and 13 reverse primers for TCR Jbeta segments. Amplification of the CDR3 region of rearranged TCR beta genes was performed with a multiplex PCR assay on genomic DNA. The amplified TCR beta libraries were sequenced on the Illumina HiSeq System as 87-base-pair reads. The paper's data handling went like this. A later analysis tallied about 77 million unique TCR beta chains across the 666 repertoires, and 10 million to 11 million of those chains were shared by two or more donors. To remove PCR and sequencing errors, raw reads were error-corrected and collapsed into unique sequences using a nearest-neighbor algorithm that merged closely related sequences. CDR3 sequences were aligned to IMGT reference sequences to assign V, D and J gene segments. For a sequence to be retained, at least a six-nucleotide match to both a V gene segment and a J gene segment was required. A rearrangement was called productive if the CDR3 had no stop codons and remained in frame with V and J, and every other rearrangement was called non-productive. Following IMGT convention, CDR3 was defined as the stretch from the second conserved V-encoded cysteine up to the conserved J-encoded phenylalanine. The earlier analysis of fewer than 750 of the donors excluded sequences that lacked an unambiguous match to a single V gene segment. An earlier analysis of 500 to 600 of the donors classified V segments as functional when productive rearrangements were above 56.7% and as segregating when the standard deviation between donors was above 5%. To diagnose cytomegalovirus status from the catalog of TCR beta chain sequences, a statistical classification framework was built. A later analysis assigned V and J genes by comparing TCR nucleotide sequences with IMGT/GENE-DB human TR gene sequences. A later analysis assigned CDR3 sequences and most-parsimonious VDJ recombination scenarios with the TCRdist pipeline. In a later analysis, each TCR beta chain was defined by its CDR3 amino acid sequence together with its V-gene family, and reads without a unique V-gene family were excluded. As a way to deal with suspected cross-contamination and a sequencing artifact, a later analysis dropped 592 nucleotide sequences that were highly shared and had low generation probability. A later analysis calculated a clonal expansion index for each public chain from normalized within-repertoire ranks of inferred template counts. In a later analysis, generation probabilities were computed using a VDJ recombination model fitted to out-of-frame rearrangements, and the results were checked against IGoR. In a later analysis, hypergeometric tests were used to score TCR-TCR, TCR-HLA and TCR-CMV co-occurrence, with a repertoire-size bias correction applied to TCR pairs. A later analysis estimated false discovery rates by permuting HLA or CMV assignments 20 times. In a later analysis, co-occurring TCRs were grouped using DBSCAN, and TCRdist sequence similarity was added for clustering within HLA-allele-positive subsets. Repertoires with fewer than 30,000 or more than 120,000 public chains, plus five repertoires with anomalous nucleotide sharing, were excluded from co-occurrence clustering. The table was pulled from immuneACCESS by TCRdb, which kept in-frame rearrangements only. Such tables lose some clones; where checked, under half of the loss comes from unresolved V genes, and the rest has no known cause. D and trimming come from the DNA, and the V and J calls and clone size come from that table. Recorded for this sample are under 200,000 clones; 70% to 80% of them occurred a single time. In total, the top ten clones hold about 1.3% of the sample.

In total, over 600 healthy bone marrow donors made up the cohort. Cohort members were all nominally healthy when sampled, although unrecorded immune exposures were likely present. The donor was CMV seronegative and was included in the group of around 320 seronegative cohort members. A peripheral blood sample was collected from each donor, and TCR beta sequencing was performed on peripheral blood mononuclear cells. Genomic DNA extraction from the blood cell samples was performed with the Qiagen DNeasy Blood Extraction Kit. V gives up 8 bases and J gives up 3 bases, and the segment between their germline ends measures 14 bases. CDR1 ENHRY and CDR2 SYGVKD were looked up in the germline V gene. Taken from cysteine to phenylalanine, the CDR3 has 13 residues. Only the CDR3 DNA is retained, 39 bases long and in frame from the first base.

The V and J segments used are TRBV10-3 and TRBJ2-7; too little of a D gene remains to name it. The specimen was PBMCs. The origin of this receptor is a man aged 25-45 years in good health and CMV-seronegative. The DNA is as follows: TGTGCCATCCGCTATGGCCAGGACTACGAGCAGTACTTC. Translation gives CAIRYGQDYEQYF.